The 16 T cell receptor beta chains below were found in one sample sequenced in a study of radiation and T cells in renal cell carcinoma. The time point was: baseline pretreatment blood. Treatment reported: 15 Gy SBRT to primary tumor, nephrectomy 4 weeks later. Generated by immunoSEQ multiplex PCR, the TCRdb table keeps only in-frame clones and is missing some. The sample lists 100,000 to 150,000 clones, around 80% occurring once. Sample: blood, taken from a patient whose treatment included radiotherapy and nephrectomy. The source of these receptors is an older woman with renal cell carcinoma.

The V call is TRBV6-1, the J call TRBJ1-2, with a weak D call TRBD1 (6 bases). V lost 6 bases, J lost 8 bases, and 13 bases lay in between. The germline V gene encodes CDR1 MNHNS and CDR2 SASEGT. There are 12 residues in the CDR3. CDR3 DNA sequence: TGTGCCAGCAGGGCAGGGGCCGGCGGCTACACCTTC. This codes for CASRAGAGGYTF.

The V and J genes are TRBV4-3 and TRBJ2-3; tentatively, D is TRBD1 (6 bases). Looked up from germline, CDR1 is LGHNA and CDR2 is YSLEER. The CDR3 is 13 residues long. Trimming left V 0 bases short and J 13 bases short, with 14 bases between. DNA of the CDR3: TGCGCCAGCAGCCAAGATCGAGGGGGTCTCAAGTATTTT. This encodes CASSQDRGGLKYF.

This clone is judged medium-sized. This chain connects TRBV5-1 to TRBJ1-6; D is possibly TRBD1 (5 bases). The CDR3 sequence is 14 residues long. Germline-derived CDR1 and CDR2 are SGHRS and YFSETQ. V gave up 2 bases and J gave up 16 bases, with 19 bases separating them. CDR3 bases: TGCGCCAGCAGCTTCCGGGACTCCCTGGCCGGGCTCCACTTT. Protein product: CASSFRDSLAGLHF.

The chain links TRBV5-1 to TRBJ2-5; tentatively, D is TRBD1 (6 bases). The CDR3 spans 14 residues. Germline assignment: CDR1 SGHRS and CDR2 YFSETQ. The V end was cut by 2 bases, the J end by 5 bases, with 13 bases between. The chain's CDR3 is CASSFLGARETQYF. CDR3 coding DNA: TGCGCCAGCAGCTTTTTGGGGGCTAGGGAGACCCAGTACTTC.

V gene TRBV27 combines with J gene TRBJ1-2; D is undetermined. The V end lost 5 bases, the J end lost 8 bases, and 12 bases lay between the germline ends. Germline assignment: CDR1 MNHEY and CDR2 SMNVEV (reference sequence). The CDR3 consists of 12 residues. Written as DNA, the CDR3 is TGTGCCAGCAGTGGGTGGGGATTGGGCTACACCTTC. Translating gives CASSGWGLGYTF.

DNA for the CDR3: TGTGCCAGCAGCTTACCAGCGGGGGGCACCGGGGAGCTGTTTTTT. It translates to CASSLPAGGTGELFF. The chain links TRBV13 to TRBJ2-2, with 9 bases fitting TRBD2. With V trimmed by 2 bases and J by 4 bases, 2 bases remained unmatched. Germline V CDR1 and CDR2: PRHDT, FYEKMQ (reference sequence). The CDR3 runs 15 residues.

On this clone: Germline and junction disagree at one end, which may indicate a read error. The V call is TRBV7-7, the J call TRBJ2-1, with 13 bases identical to TRBD2. Germline loops: CDR1 SSHAT, CDR2 FNYEAQ (reference sequence). The CDR3 is 15 amino acids. CDR3 protein: CASSQTSGGANEQFF. The CDR3 bases are TGTGCTAGCAGCCAAACTAGCGGGGGGGCGAATGAGCAGTTCTTC.

Notes on this clone: In the same sample, other DNA sequences code for this CDR3. The rearrangement links TRBV27 to TRBJ1-5; D may be TRBD1 (5 bases). V was pared by 0 bases and J by 2 bases, with 5 bases between. The CDR3 covers 14 residues. Germline V CDR1 and CDR2: MNHEY, SMNVEV (reference sequence). The CDR3 loop is CASSLSGGNQPQHF. CDR3 nucleotides: TGTGCCAGCAGTTTATCGGGGGGCAATCAGCCCCAGCATTTT.

This chain joins TRBV14 and TRBJ2-1; D is unresolved. The CDR3 loop spans 11 amino acids. V gave up 0 bases and J gave up 10 bases, with 4 bases separating them. The germline CDR1 and CDR2 sequences are SGHDN and FVKESK. This CDR3 reads CASSQELEQFF. DNA of the CDR3: TGTGCCAGCAGCCAAGAATTAGAGCAGTTCTTC.

The CDR3 here is CAISFQGTDTQYF. CDR3 DNA: TGTGCCATCAGTTTCCAGGGCACAGATACGCAGTATTTT. This chain links TRBV10-3 with TRBJ2-3; D unclear. The V and J ends lost 5 bases and 1 base respectively, with 7 bases between them. Germline assignment: CDR1 ENHRY and CDR2 SYGVKD. The CDR3 consists of 13 residues.

CDR3 sequence (DNA): TGTGCCAGCTCACCGGGACAGGGGGCGAAAAACACTGAAGCTTTCTTT. This encodes CASSPGQGAKNTEAFF. The chain joins TRBV18 to TRBJ1-1, with 12 positions matching TRBD1. Trimming cost V 3 bases and J 2 bases; bases outside gene matches: 4. Germline CDR1 is KGHSH and CDR2 is LQKENI. There are 16 residues in the CDR3. The full variable domain, in which reference TRBV18 and TRBJ1-1 provide the parts outside the CDR3, is NAGVMQNPRHLVRRRGQEARLRCSPMKGHSHVYWYRQLPEEGLKFMVYLQKENIIDESGMPKERFSAEFPKEGPSILRIQQVVRGDSAAYFCASSPGQGAKNTEAFFGQGTRLTVV.

The chain combines TRBV11-2 with TRBJ2-1; D unclear. The CDR3 sequence is 11 residues long. The ends were cut back, 1 base at V and 12 bases at J, with 7 bases in the middle. Germline lookup yields CDR1 SGHAT and CDR2 FQNNGV. The CDR3 here is CASSLVMGQFF. Here the CDR3 DNA reads TGTGCCAGCAGCTTAGTTATGGGGCAGTTCTTC.

This sequence joins TRBV30 and TRBJ2-5; either TRBD1 or TRBD2 may fit D (5 bases each). The last part of the DNA fits TRBJ2-7 better; the J call may be wrong. This CDR3 is built from 14 residues. Looked up from germline, CDR1 is GTSNPN and CDR2 is SVGIG (reference sequence). CDR3 sequence (DNA): TGTGCCTGGAGTCAGGGAGTTCAGCTCCACGAGCAGTACTTC. Translated, it gives CAWSQGVQLHEQYF.

J is TRBJ1-2 and V is TRBV2; 8 bases line up with TRBD1. CDR1 is SNHLY, CDR2 FYNNEI, per germline. The CDR3 has 13 residues. V was clipped by 10 bases and J by 4 bases; unmatched bases: 8. CDR3 nucleotide sequence: TGTGCCACCTCACTACAGGGGGGCTATGGCTACACCTTC. It translates to CATSLQGGYGYTF.

The chain couples TRBV28 to TRBJ2-7, with D tentatively TRBD2 (6 bases). This CDR3 spans 14 amino acids. V was cut by 10 bases and J by 2 bases, with 18 bases left in between. Germline loops: CDR1 MDHEN, CDR2 SYDVKM. As DNA, the CDR3 is TGTGCCACCCTAGGAGGGCGCTCGACCTACGAGCAGTACTTC. Translated, it gives CATLGGRSTYEQYF.

The gene calls are TRBV9 and TRBJ2-3; 9 bases match TRBD1. V lost 3 bases to trimming and J lost 4 bases; unmatched junction nucleotides: 3. This CDR3 has 14 residues. CDR1 is SGDLS, CDR2 YYNGEE, per germline. The CDR3 sequence: CASSGQGVADTQYF. The CDR3 DNA reads TGTGCCAGCAGCGGACAGGGGGTGGCAGATACGCAGTATTTT.